A selection of T cell receptor beta chains follows, all from one sample in a study of T cells after yellow fever vaccination. TCRdb passed the 5' RACE reads through MiXCR, listing each CDR3 protein once. The sample lists a few hundred thousand distinct CDR3 sequences, around 20% occurring once. The starting material was PBMCs, obtained before the yellow fever booster vaccination. The receptor source for this set is a young man who received the YFV17D yellow fever vaccine. CDR3s include the opening cysteine and the closing phenylalanine or tryptophan. Fields, in order: V gene, clone size, J gene, CDR3 length, CDR3 protein. Size is omitted from some rows. Given values are once, few, many or a class for expanded clones.

v_call: TRBV29-1
clone_size: .
j_call: TRBJ2-5
cdr3_length: 13
cdr3_aa: CSVEGGLRETQYF

v_call: TRBV7-9
clone_size: few
j_call: TRBJ2-3
cdr3_length: 18
cdr3_aa: CASSSSPLGAGGRDTQYF

v_call: TRBV20-1
clone_size: few
j_call: TRBJ2-7
cdr3_length: 13
cdr3_aa: CSARGGGTFEQYF

v_call: TRBV20-1
clone_size: many
j_call: TRBJ1-6
cdr3_length: 14
cdr3_aa: CSARDPLAISPLHF

v_call: TRBV20-1
clone_size: .
j_call: TRBJ1-1
cdr3_length: 12
cdr3_aa: CSARSQSTEAFF

v_call: TRBV6-5
clone_size: .
j_call: TRBJ2-3
cdr3_length: 12
cdr3_aa: CASSPSPFTQYF

v_call: TRBV7-2
clone_size: few
j_call: TRBJ1-1
cdr3_length: 15
cdr3_aa: CASSLTGLLNTEAFF

v_call: TRBV5-1
clone_size: few
j_call: TRBJ1-6
cdr3_length: 15
cdr3_aa: CASSAGTGWNSPLHF

v_call: TRBV7-3
clone_size: few
j_call: TRBJ2-2
cdr3_length: 14
cdr3_aa: CASSSGPRSGELFF

v_call: TRBV23-1
clone_size: many
j_call: TRBJ2-6
cdr3_length: 14
cdr3_aa: CASSQAPQRTGATF

v_call: TRBV28
clone_size: few
j_call: TRBJ2-3
cdr3_length: 14
cdr3_aa: CASRRTVSTDTQYF

v_call: TRBV7-2
clone_size: few
j_call: TRBJ1-2
cdr3_length: 14
cdr3_aa: CASSLAGLAYGYTF

v_call: TRBV6-2/TRBV6-3
clone_size: .
j_call: TRBJ1-1
cdr3_length: 16
cdr3_aa: CASSGPGGGVSTEAFF

v_call: TRBV6-5
clone_size: few
j_call: TRBJ2-3
cdr3_length: 17
cdr3_aa: CASSYSGDRGREDTQYF

v_call: TRBV9
clone_size: few
j_call: TRBJ2-5
cdr3_length: 17
cdr3_aa: CAGNQQLMKLAEETQYF

v_call: TRBV10-1
clone_size: many
j_call: TRBJ2-3
cdr3_length: 12
cdr3_aa: CASSGNTDTQYF

v_call: TRBV5-1
clone_size: many
j_call: TRBJ2-6
cdr3_length: 14
cdr3_aa: CASSLDYGANVLTF

v_call: TRBV7-3
clone_size: .
j_call: TRBJ1-6
cdr3_length: 17
cdr3_aa: CASSPPPPTAIYSPLHF

v_call: TRBV7-9
clone_size: few
j_call: TRBJ1-1
cdr3_length: 15
cdr3_aa: CASSLGLGDYTEAFF

v_call: TRBV7-2
clone_size: .
j_call: TRBJ1-5
cdr3_length: 14
cdr3_aa: CASSPDPGVKPQHF

v_call: TRBV29-1
clone_size: few
j_call: TRBJ2-1
cdr3_length: 13
cdr3_aa: CSDRQGSYNEQFF

v_call: TRBV5-1
clone_size: .
j_call: TRBJ1-1
cdr3_length: 14
cdr3_aa: CASSHGTGPYEAFF

v_call: TRBV7-6
clone_size: .
j_call: TRBJ2-3
cdr3_length: 16
cdr3_aa: CASSFLAGTSTDTQYF

v_call: TRBV5-1
clone_size: .
j_call: TRBJ2-7
cdr3_length: 13
cdr3_aa: CASSSSNGYEQYF

v_call: TRBV20-1
clone_size: few
j_call: TRBJ1-1
cdr3_length: 13
cdr3_aa: CSAREGWNTEAFF

v_call: TRBV28
clone_size: .
j_call: TRBJ2-2
cdr3_length: 18
cdr3_aa: CASSLGRQFAHQTGELFF

v_call: TRBV6-5
clone_size: few
j_call: TRBJ2-1
cdr3_length: 12
cdr3_aa: CASSPGEYEQFF

v_call: TRBV14
clone_size: .
j_call: TRBJ1-3
cdr3_length: 19
cdr3_aa: CASSQVTAGGYRSGNTIYF

v_call: TRBV7-8
clone_size: .
j_call: TRBJ2-1
cdr3_length: 15
cdr3_aa: CASSSGWGDFNEQFF

v_call: TRBV5-1
clone_size: .
j_call: TRBJ1-1
cdr3_length: 15
cdr3_aa: CASSADGHRNTEAFF

v_call: TRBV12-3/TRBV12-4
clone_size: few
j_call: TRBJ2-2
cdr3_length: 16
cdr3_aa: CASSRRSGGAAGELFF

v_call: TRBV20-1
clone_size: few
j_call: TRBJ2-7
cdr3_length: 11
cdr3_aa: CSAGTAYEQYF

v_call: TRBV5-1
clone_size: few
j_call: TRBJ2-5
cdr3_length: 11
cdr3_aa: CASTDGGAQYF

v_call: TRBV12-3/TRBV12-4
clone_size: few
j_call: TRBJ1-5
cdr3_length: 14
cdr3_aa: CASSLGQINQPQHF

v_call: TRBV12-3/TRBV12-4
clone_size: .
j_call: TRBJ1-5
cdr3_length: 13
cdr3_aa: CASSPDRLGPQHF

v_call: TRBV20-1
clone_size: .
j_call: TRBJ1-5
cdr3_length: 13
cdr3_aa: CSARLGRDQPQHF

v_call: TRBV5-1
clone_size: few
j_call: TRBJ1-1
cdr3_length: 17
cdr3_aa: CASSLVFRGQLNTEAFF